The next 28 T cell receptor beta chains were all read from a single sample in a study of blood T cell repertoires in COVID-19. Some clones are missing from TCRdb's copy, which holds only in-frame ones; the method was immunoSEQ multiplex PCR. The sample records roughly 60,000 clones, roughly 84% being singletons. Sequenced material: peripheral blood. These receptors were obtained from a woman aged 55-70 years with acute or convalescent COVID-19.

The chain has TRBV5-6 and TRBJ1-5; TRBD1 matches at 9 bases. CDR1 and CDR2 from the germline V gene are SGHDT and YYEEEE. V shed 4 bases and J 2 bases; nucleotides not matched to a gene: 4. The CDR3 runs to 15 residues. The DNA of the CDR3 is TGTGCCAGCAGCCCGGGACAGGGCGGCAATCAGCCCCAGCATTTT. Its protein product is CASSPGQGGNQPQHF.

The V call is TRBV18, the J call TRBJ2-6; 8 nucleotides match TRBD2. The CDR3 contains 18 residues. J lost 0 bases, V lost 4 bases, and 8 bases had no gene match. Germline V CDR1 and CDR2: KGHSH, LQKENI. The CDR3 protein is CASSRRGGLDSGANVLTF. The DNA for the CDR3 is TGTGCCAGCTCACGCCGGGGGGGACTGGACTCTGGGGCCAACGTCCTGACTTTC.

This rearrangement joins TRBV29-1 to TRBJ1-1, with 7 bases aligning to TRBD1. Germline-derived CDR1 and CDR2 are SQVTM and ANQGSEA. The CDR3 is 15 amino acids. V shed 4 bases and J 0 bases; nucleotides not matched to a gene: 8. CDR3 bases: TGCAGCGTTGGAGGGACAGCCTCTATGAACACTGAAGCTTTCTTT. Amino acids: CSVGGTASMNTEAFF.

The chain is built from TRBV6-5 and TRBJ1-1; no definite D call. With 6 bases removed from V and 1 base from J, the gap between germline ends came to 12 bases. The CDR3 has 14 residues. Germline V lookup: CDR1 MNHEY, CDR2 SVGAGI. For the CDR3, the DNA is TGTGCCAGCAGCACGCGACGGGAGAACACTGAAGCTTTCTTT. Protein sequence: CASSTRRENTEAFF.

This clone appeared once. The rearrangement uses TRBV5-5 and TRBJ2-2; D gene ambiguous. This CDR3 spans 14 amino acids. Germline V gene sequence: CDR1 SGHKS, CDR2 YYEKEE (reference sequence). Trimming removed 1 base from V and 6 bases from J, with 10 bases in between. The CDR3: CASSLLQSAGELFF. In DNA, the CDR3 is TGTGCCAGCAGCTTGTTACAATCCGCCGGGGAGCTGTTTTTT.

This clone was counted between two and nine times. The CDR3 DNA reads as TGTGCCAGCAGCCCCGACAGGGGGCTTGAGCAGTACTTC. Its translation: CASSPDRGLEQYF. This chain joins TRBV11-2 and TRBJ2-7, with 10 bases matching TRBD1. This CDR3 is 13 amino acids long. From germline, CDR1 is SGHAT and CDR2 FQNNGV. J lost 7 bases, V lost 5 bases, and 5 bases had no gene match.

V gene TRBV5-4 combines with J gene TRBJ2-3; TRBD2 aligns across 13 bases. The V segment lost 4 bases and the J segment 3 bases; nucleotides outside the gene matches: 5. The CDR3 runs 16 residues. Germline V gene lookup returns CDR1 SGHNT and CDR2 YYREEE (reference sequence). The CDR3 reads CASSGTSGGATDTQYF. For the CDR3, the DNA is TGTGCCAGCAGCGGTACTAGCGGGGGGGCAACAGATACGCAGTATTTT. The full variable domain, with the rest looked up from reference TRBV5-4 and TRBJ2-3, is ETGVTQSPTHLIKTRGQQVTLRCSSQSGHNTVSWYQQALGQGPQFIFQYYREEENGRGNFPPRFSGLQFPNYSSELNVNALELDDSALYLCASSGTSGGATDTQYFGPGTRLTVL.

The chain joins TRBV4-1 to TRBJ2-4; 11 nucleotides line up with TRBD2. The CDR3 spans 17 residues. Germline CDR1 is MGHRA and CDR2 is YSYEKL. Trimming cost V 1 base and J 6 bases; bases outside gene matches: 8. In nucleotides, the CDR3 is TGCGCCAGCAGCCAAGTAGCGGGGGGGCCTGGCGGAAACATTCAGTACTTC. This translates into CASSQVAGGPGGNIQYF.

This clone was observed once. The gene calls are TRBV2 and TRBJ2-7, with D uncertain. The CDR3 loop spans 12 amino acids. CDR1 and CDR2 from the germline V gene are SNHLY and FYNNEI. Trimming pared 3 bases from V and 2 bases from J, leaving 5 bases between. CDR3 DNA: TGTGCCAGCAGTGAGAGTGCCTACGAGCAGTACTTC. Encoded protein: CASSESAYEQYF.

The chain couples TRBV5-1 to TRBJ2-1, with TRBD2 as a possible D gene (6 bases). CDR3 length: 18 amino acids. The V end lost 4 bases, the J end lost 3 bases, and 23 bases lay between the germline ends. Germline lookup yields CDR1 SGHRS and CDR2 YFSETQ. The DNA for the CDR3 is TGCGCCAGCAGCCCGACATGGGGGGTCGGCGGCTACTACAATGAGCAGTTCTTC. Translating it yields CASSPTWGVGGYYNEQFF.

The rearrangement links TRBV11-2 to TRBJ1-2, with D unclear. The CDR3 length is 15 residues. The V end lost 0 bases, the J end lost 3 bases, and 11 bases lay between the germline ends. Germline V lookup: CDR1 SGHAT, CDR2 FQNNGV. The DNA for the CDR3 is TGTGCCAGCAGCTTAGAATCCGGCGGTTACTATGGCTACACCTTC. This translates into CASSLESGGYYGYTF.

The V and J genes are TRBV24-1 and TRBJ2-1; perhaps TRBD1 as D (6 bases). Germline V gene lookup returns CDR1 KGHDR and CDR2 SFDVKD. V lost 2 bases, J lost 8 bases, and 9 bases lay in between. This CDR3 contains 13 residues. The CDR3 region is CATSDSRGYEQFF. The CDR3 DNA reads TGTGCCACCAGTGATTCCAGGGGTTATGAGCAGTTCTTC.

A few counts support this clone. The chain employs TRBV5-1 and TRBJ1-2; TRBD1 matches 7 bases. This CDR3 has 14 amino acids. Germline-derived CDR1 and CDR2 are SGHRS and YFSETQ. Trimming removed 4 bases from V and 2 bases from J; junction bases left unmatched: 5. The CDR3 sequence: CASSGETGNYGYTF. CDR3 DNA: TGCGCCAGCAGCGGGGAGACAGGGAACTATGGCTACACCTTC.

The chain employs TRBV5-1 and TRBJ2-7; the match to TRBD1 covers 12 bases. With V trimmed by 2 bases and J by 6 bases, 9 bases remained unmatched. The CDR3 runs 16 residues. Germline V gives CDR1 SGHRS, CDR2 YFSETQ. CDR3 in amino acids: CASSFNLGTGGGEQYF. The CDR3, as DNA: TGCGCCAGCAGCTTTAACCTCGGGACAGGGGGCGGCGAGCAGTACTTC.

The J gene is TRBJ1-5, the V gene TRBV5-5; 9 nucleotides align to TRBD1. Germline assignment: CDR1 SGHKS and CDR2 YYEKEE (reference sequence). The CDR3 length is 14 residues. V dropped 3 bases and J dropped 3; count of bases not matched to a gene: 1. In DNA form, the CDR3 reads TGTGCCAGCAGCTGGGACAGGGACAATCAGCCCCAGCATTTT. It codes for CASSWDRDNQPQHF.

The sample holds a few counts of this clone. A read error may produce the germline difference seen at one junction end. The J gene is TRBJ1-5, the V gene TRBV6-1; tentative D call: TRBD1 (5 bases). Germline V CDR1 and CDR2: MNHNS, SASEGT. The CDR3 is 11 amino acids. The DNA of the CDR3 is TGTGCCAGCAGTGAGGGACTGAGCAAATATTTT. Translation: CASSEGLSKYF.

The chain has TRBV7-6 and TRBJ1-6; tentatively, D is TRBD1 (6 bases). The germline CDR1 and CDR2 sequences are SGHVS and FNYEAQ. Trimming removed 4 bases at V and 0 bases at J, with 10 bases between. CDR3 length: 16 residues. The CDR3 protein is CASSSETGSYNSPLHF. The CDR3 DNA reads as TGTGCCAGCAGCTCCGAGACAGGCTCCTATAATTCACCCCTCCACTTT.

The chain uses TRBV5-4 and TRBJ2-7; 8 bases line up with TRBD1. This CDR3 region has 15 residues. CDR1 SGHNT and CDR2 YYREEE come from the germline V gene (reference sequence). Trimming took 3 bases from V and 2 from J; bases not matched to a gene: 7. This CDR3 is CASSSRTGSTYEQYF. DNA of the CDR3: TGTGCCAGCAGCTCACGGACAGGGTCGACCTACGAGCAGTACTTC.

This chain links TRBV18 with TRBJ2-2; 8 bases match TRBD1. The CDR3 contains 15 residues. CDR1 and CDR2 from the germline V gene are KGHSH and LQKENI. Losses at the gene ends were 3 bases for V and 5 bases for J; bases not matched to a gene: 5. CDR3 sequence (DNA): TGTGCCAGCTCACCCAAGACAGGGGTAACCGGGGAGCTGTTTTTT. It is translated as CASSPKTGVTGELFF.

The V gene is TRBV19, the J gene TRBJ1-1; no clear D. Trimming cost V 4 bases and J 0 bases, with 6 bases left between them. The CDR3 spans 13 residues. Germline-derived CDR1 and CDR2 are LNHDA and SQIVND (reference sequence). The CDR3 region has the DNA TGTGCCAGTAGTACAAATCTGAACACTGAAGCTTTCTTT. Its translation is CASSTNLNTEAFF.

The chain links TRBV4-1 to TRBJ1-1; D is perhaps TRBD1 (5 bases). The CDR3 has 15 residues. Trimming pared 4 bases from V and 0 bases from J, leaving 12 bases between. The germline V gene encodes CDR1 MGHRA and CDR2 YSYEKL. CDR3 loop: CASSPIPTVNTEAFF. In DNA, the CDR3 is TGCGCCAGCAGCCCGATTCCGACAGTGAACACTGAAGCTTTCTTT.

The CDR3 DNA reads as TGTGCCAGCAGCTTAGCGAGTGCCAATAATTCACCCCTCCACTTT. This codes for CASSLASANNSPLHF. V is TRBV11-1 and J is TRBJ1-6; D remains unclear. V was trimmed by 0 bases and J by 5 bases, leaving 8 bases between them. Germline lookup yields CDR1 SGHAT and CDR2 FQDESV (reference sequence). The CDR3 sequence is 15 residues long.

Only one count was recorded for this clone. The chain uses TRBV7-9 and TRBJ1-1; 8 bases are a match to TRBD1. With V trimmed by 1 base and J by 10 bases, 14 bases remained unmatched. Germline CDR1 is SEHNR and CDR2 is FQNEAQ (reference sequence). The CDR3 runs 16 residues. The CDR3 spells CASSLGSSRGLDGAFF. The DNA of the CDR3 is TGTGCCAGCAGCTTAGGGTCGAGCAGGGGGCTAGATGGAGCTTTCTTT.

The V gene is TRBV6-6, the J gene TRBJ1-2; tentative D call: TRBD1 (5 bases). Trimming removed 4 bases from V and 4 bases from J, with 13 bases in between. This CDR3 region has 14 residues. The germline V gene encodes CDR1 MNHNY and CDR2 SVGAGI (reference sequence). CDR3 amino acids: CASSSTQRGYGYTF. As DNA, the CDR3 is TGTGCCAGCAGTTCAACTCAAAGGGGCTATGGCTACACCTTC.

The chain combines TRBV5-1 with TRBJ2-2; 10 positions agree with TRBD1. From germline, CDR1 is SGHRS and CDR2 YFSETQ. The CDR3 contains 17 residues. After removal of 4 bases from V and 1 base from J, the junction contained 7 bases not matched to a gene. The chain's CDR3 is CASSAGTGAVNTGELFF. The DNA for the CDR3 is TGCGCCAGCAGCGCCGGGACAGGGGCCGTGAACACCGGGGAGCTGTTTTTT.

The chain carries TRBV9 and TRBJ1-2, with 8 bases lining up with TRBD1. J was trimmed by 1 base and V by 2 bases; bases with no gene match: 13. Germline V CDR1 and CDR2: SGDLS, YYNGEE. The CDR3 runs to 18 residues. The CDR3, as DNA: TGTGCCAGCAGCGTGCCCCTAGCAGGGGGCGCATGTAACTATGGCTACACCTTC. Residues: CASSVPLAGGACNYGYTF. The whole variable domain, remainder taken from reference TRBV9 and TRBJ1-2, is DSGVTQTPKHLITATGQRVTLRCSPRSGDLSVYWYQQSLDQGLQFLIQYYNGEERAKGNILERFSAQQFPDLHSELNLSSLELGDSALYFCASSVPLAGGACNYGYTFGSGTRLTVV.

This clone was seen a few times. For the CDR3, the DNA is TGTGCCAGCAGCTTAGGAGTAGCGGGGGATAACACCGGGGAGCTGTTTTTT. This gives the protein CASSLGVAGDNTGELFF. The chain joins TRBV11-3 to TRBJ2-2; TRBD2 agrees at 9 bases. Germline CDR1 and CDR2: SGHNT and YENEEA. Trimming cost V 1 base and J 2 bases; bases outside gene matches: 5. This CDR3 region has 17 residues.

The V and J genes are TRBV15 and TRBJ2-7; D gene unclear. The CDR3 is 15 residues long. Germline CDR1 and CDR2: LNHNV and YYDKDF (reference sequence). With 0 bases removed from V and 0 bases from J, the gap between germline ends came to 9 bases. CDR3 in DNA: TGTGCCACCAGCAGAGATCAGTGGAGCTCCTACGAGCAGTACTTC. Amino acids: CATSRDQWSSYEQYF.